This T cell receptor (beta chain) emerged from a study of blood T cells in healthy people across ages. In the case of this clonotype: Its antigen is still unknown.

Trimming removed 7 bases at V and 0 bases at J, with 4 bases between. The CDR3 loop spans 12 amino acids. Whole-study findings and limits: Per million T cells, TCR beta diversity dropped roughly linearly as age increased. PBMCs went unsorted, and a conclusive naive versus antigen-experienced comparison was therefore prevented.

No fewer than 6 million PBMCs went into each sample. Using a J-beta primer mix together with a sample-barcoded 5' primer, a second PCR was run for roughly 7 to 11 cycles. Researchers report that a template-switch adaptor with 12 random nucleotides tagged each cDNA molecule. TCRdb recomputed calls from the 5' RACE reads with MiXCR, one row per CDR3 protein. The sample lists about 830,000 distinct CDR3 sequences, roughly 64% seen once, with roughly 22% in the top ten. This rearrangement joins TRBV12-3 or TRBV12-4 to TRBJ1-5; D is uncertain. Material for sequencing was blood. This clonotype was obtained from a man aged 25-45 years in good health. For the CDR3, the DNA is TGTGCCAGCACCTATAGCAATCAGCCCCAGCATTTT. It translates to CASTYSNQPQHF.